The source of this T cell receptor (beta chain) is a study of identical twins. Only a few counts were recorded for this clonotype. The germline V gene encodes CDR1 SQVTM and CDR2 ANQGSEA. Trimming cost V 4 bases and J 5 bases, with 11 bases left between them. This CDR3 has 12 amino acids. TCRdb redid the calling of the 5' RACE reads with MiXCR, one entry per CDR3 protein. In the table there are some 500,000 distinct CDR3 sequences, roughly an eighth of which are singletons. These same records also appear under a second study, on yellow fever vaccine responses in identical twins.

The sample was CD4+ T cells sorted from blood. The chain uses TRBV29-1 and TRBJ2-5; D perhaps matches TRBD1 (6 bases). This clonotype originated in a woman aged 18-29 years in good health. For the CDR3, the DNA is TGCAGCGTTGGGCAGGGGCCCGAGACCCAGTACTTC. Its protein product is CSVGQGPETQYF. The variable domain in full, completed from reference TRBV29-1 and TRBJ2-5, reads SAVISQKPSRDICQRGTSLTIQCQVDSQVTMMFWYRQQPGQSLTLIATANQGSEATYESGFVIDKFPISRPNLTFSTLTVSNMSPEDSSIYLCSVGQGPETQYFGPGTRLLVL.